The source of this T cell receptor beta chain is a study of shared clonotypes between healthy human individuals. Study-level points and caveats: Sampling involved blood alone; tissue repertoires likely differ.

Comments on this clone: Antigen: not known.

The assay was immunoSEQ multiplex PCR, and TCRdb's table has in-frame clones only and misses some. Here the sample spans some 660,000 clones, around 73% being singletons. CD4+ cells were split into CD45RA+ naive and CD45RA-negative memory subsets. This CDR3 contains 15 residues. Germline assignment: CDR1 SNHLY and CDR2 FYNNEI. V was cut by 4 bases and J by 4 bases, with 16 bases left in between. The V gene is TRBV2, the J gene TRBJ1-2; D ambiguous. This TCR came from a woman aged 30 to 39 in good health. Sequences were obtained from memory CD4+ T cells sorted from blood. The subset is: CD45RA-negative fraction. DNA for the CDR3: TGTGCCAGCAGTGGCAGGACGGCTATAGGCTATGGCTACACCTTC. It codes for CASSGRTAIGYGYTF.